This TCR beta chain was found in a study of T cells in localized non-small cell lung cancer. After removal of 4 bases from V and 7 bases from J, the junction contained 4 bases not matched to a gene. Per germline, CDR1 SGHVS and CDR2 FNYEAQ. CDR3 size: 13 residues. Assay used: immunoSEQ multiplex PCR; TCRdb lists only in-frame clones, some missing. The table lists almost 40,000 clones, more than 75% of them singletons. Worth noting for this clone: The antigen remains unidentified.

General observations from the study: Greater blood T cell density accompanied longer overall survival. Uninvolved neighboring lung showed the greatest T cell clonality, exceeding tumor. There were a median roughly 60 of the top 100 tumor clones appearing in adjacent lung.

This chain uses TRBV7-6 with TRBJ2-7; the match to TRBD2 covers 10 bases. The receptor was isolated from a woman aged 35 to 70 with stage II squamous cell lung carcinoma. The sample in question was PBMCs, obtained before any cancer treatment. The CDR3 DNA is TGTGCCAGCAGCTGGAAGACTAGCGGGGAGCAGTACTTC. Translation gives CASSWKTSGEQYF.